The clone carrying this T cell receptor beta chain has more than one count but fewer than ten. As yet, its antigen is unknown. This entry belongs to a study of cytomegalovirus exposure and HLA in healthy donors. Study-wide points: On later analysis, the bulk of CMV-associated TCR beta chains appeared to be HLA-restricted. Later work associated over 15,000 TCR beta sequences with HLA alleles at 0.05 false discovery rate. Cytomegalovirus association was listed for 164 TCR beta chains.

With 5 bases clipped from V and 8 bases from J, the junction kept 8 bases outside the gene matches. Looked up from germline, CDR1 is SGHAT and CDR2 is FQNNGV. This CDR3 has 15 residues. The primer mix had 60 Vbeta and 13 Jbeta primers. The table came from immunoSEQ multiplex PCR; TCRdb's copy has only in-frame clones and leaves some out. The sample lists approximately 100,000 clones, about four fifths seen once, with 1.5% to 2% in the top ten. This chain uses TRBV11-2 with TRBJ1-4; 10 bases match TRBD1. Sequences were obtained from PBMCs. The source is a woman aged 40 to 50 in good health and CMV-seronegative. CDR3 sequence reads: CASSAGQGIGEKLFF. In DNA form, the CDR3 reads TGTGCCAGCAGCGCGGGACAGGGGATCGGGGAAAAACTGTTTTTT. Full variable domain (outside the CDR3, taken from reference TRBV11-2 and TRBJ1-4): EAGVAQSPRYKIIEKRQSVAFWCNPISGHATLYWYQQILGQGPKLLIQFQNNGVVDDSQLPKDRFSAERLKGVDSTLKIQPAKLEDSAVYLCASSAGQGIGEKLFFGSGTQLSVL.